One sample yielded the 14 T cell receptor beta chains listed below, sequenced in a study of blood T cell repertoires in COVID-19. The table came from immunoSEQ multiplex PCR; TCRdb's copy has only in-frame clones and leaves some out. The repertoire includes 250,000 to 300,000 clones, about nine tenths of them detected once, and roughly 0.92% sits in the top ten. Sequencing used peripheral blood. The receptors originated from a woman aged 40 to 50 who had recovered from COVID-19.

V usage is TRBV28 and J usage is TRBJ2-7, with D possibly TRBD2 on 6 matching bases. The V end lost 6 bases, the J end lost 5 bases, and 20 bases lay between the germline ends. Germline V CDR1 and CDR2: MDHEN, SYDVKM. This CDR3 spans 15 amino acids. The CDR3 is CASSATVPEGHEQYF. CDR3 DNA sequence: TGTGCCAGCAGCGCCACGGTCCCGGAGGGCCACGAGCAGTACTTC. Filled out from reference TRBV28 and TRBJ2-7, the complete variable domain reads DVKVTQSSRYLVKRTGEKVFLECVQDMDHENMFWYRQDPGLGLRLIYFSYDVKMKEKGDIPEGYSVSREKKERFSLILESASTNQTSMYLCASSATVPEGHEQYFGPGTRLTVT.

The rearrangement uses TRBV30 and TRBJ2-3; no definite D call. V was shortened by 3 bases and J by 6 bases, with 10 bases between the two germline ends. The CDR3 is 12 amino acids. Germline assignment: CDR1 GTSNPN and CDR2 SVGIG (reference sequence). The CDR3 DNA sequence: TGTGCCTGGAGCGTCCCCCGGGATACGCAGTATTTT. Amino acids: CAWSVPRDTQYF.

The rearrangement joins TRBV6-5 to TRBJ2-7; unclear D gene. The CDR3 is 12 residues long. V dropped 8 bases and J dropped 3 bases, with 11 bases sitting between them. Germline V gene data show CDR1 as MNHEY and CDR2 as SVGAGI. Written as DNA, the CDR3 is TGTGCCAGCCGAGGTCCCAACTACGAGCAGTACTTC. Translation: CASRGPNYEQYF.

In its sample, this clone was seen many times. Additional DNA sequences in this sample encode the identical CDR3. CDR3 residues: CASSLRQGNTGELFF. CDR3 in DNA: TGTGCCAGCAGCTTAAGACAGGGGAACACCGGGGAGCTGTTTTTT. The chain carries TRBV7-3 and TRBJ2-2, with 7 bases lining up with TRBD1. Trimming removed 1 base from V and 1 base from J; junction bases left unmatched: 0. Germline values: CDR1 SGHTA, CDR2 FQGTGA. The CDR3 consists of 15 residues.

The chain uses TRBV19 and TRBJ2-5; perhaps TRBD2 as D (7 bases). V lost 2 bases to trimming and J lost 4 bases, with 29 bases between them. The CDR3 covers 20 residues. Germline CDR1 LNHDA, CDR2 SQIVND (reference sequence). The CDR3 region is CASSIRAGAVGAGASETQYF. In DNA, the CDR3 is TGTGCCAGTAGTATAAGGGCAGGGGCCGTTGGGGCGGGAGCTTCAGAGACCCAGTACTTC.

The chain is built from TRBV5-4 and TRBJ2-3; no definite D call. CDR1 and CDR2 (germline): SGHNT, YYREEE (reference sequence). The CDR3 contains 16 residues. V shed 0 bases and J shed 0 bases, with 11 bases lying between them. This CDR3 is CASSLVGVLSTDTQYF. The CDR3 coding sequence is TGTGCCAGCAGCTTGGTAGGAGTATTGAGCACAGATACGCAGTATTTT.

As DNA, the CDR3 is TGTGCCAGCAGTCGGGCGGGACAGGGGGAGCAGTACTTC. This gives the protein CASSRAGQGEQYF. The genes are TRBV12-3 or TRBV12-4 and TRBJ2-7; 10 bases are a match to TRBD1. The CDR3 loop spans 13 amino acids. Trimming took 5 bases from V and 7 from J; bases not matched to a gene: 5.

The chain combines TRBV5-1 with TRBJ1-3; no definite D call. Trimming stripped 0 bases from V and 0 bases from J, with 7 bases between. The CDR3 has 15 residues. Germline V gene data show CDR1 as SGHRS and CDR2 as YFSETQ. The CDR3: CASSLVSGSGNTIYF. DNA of the CDR3: TGCGCCAGCAGCTTGGTGTCCGGCTCTGGAAACACCATATATTTT.

The chain employs TRBV27 and TRBJ2-2, with D perhaps TRBD1 (6 bases). This CDR3 has 15 residues. From germline, CDR1 is MNHEY and CDR2 SMNVEV (reference sequence). Deletions cut 5 bases from V and 6 bases from J, with 16 bases between. The CDR3 here is CASSPRQANPGELFF. DNA for the CDR3: TGTGCCAGCAGTCCCCGACAGGCCAATCCCGGGGAGCTGTTTTTT.

The CDR3 DNA sequence: TGTGCCAGCTCACCCCCATCTGCGGGAGGTAACAATGAGCAGTTCTTC. It codes for CASSPPSAGGNNEQFF. The chain carries TRBV18 and TRBJ2-1; 8 nucleotides line up with TRBD2. Trimming cost V 3 bases and J 5 bases; bases outside gene matches: 9. CDR1 and CDR2 (germline): KGHSH, LQKENI. The CDR3 spans 16 residues.

The chain combines TRBV28 with TRBJ1-2, with 7 bases matching TRBD1. Germline V gives CDR1 MDHEN, CDR2 SYDVKM. Losses at the gene ends were 5 bases for V and 4 bases for J; bases not matched to a gene: 7. This CDR3 region has 14 residues. DNA of the CDR3: TGTGCCAGCAGTCTAGGACAGGAGGGCTATGGCTACACCTTC. This translates into CASSLGQEGYGYTF.

This clone appeared a few times. This rearrangement joins TRBV12-3 or TRBV12-4 to TRBJ1-2, with D uncertain. Deletions cut 5 bases from V and 5 bases from J, with 6 bases between. The CDR3 extends over 11 amino acids. The CDR3 coding sequence is TGTGCCAGCAGTAGAGGTTATGGCTACACCTTC. Its protein product is CASSRGYGYTF.

In its sample, this clone was seen once. The genes are TRBV3-1 (or the pseudogene TRBV3-2) and TRBJ1-5; 9 positions match TRBD1. The CDR3 length is 15 residues. The V gene end was trimmed by 6 bases and the J gene end by 0 bases; junction bases not matched to a gene: 3. CDR1 is LGHDT, CDR2 YNNKEL, per germline (reference sequence). CDR3 coding DNA: TGTGCCAGCAGTTACAGGGGGCTTAGCAATCAGCCCCAGCATTTT. Translated, it gives CASSYRGLSNQPQHF.

The rearrangement joins TRBV5-5 to TRBJ2-7; TRBD1 is a possible D gene (7 bases). Germline loops: CDR1 SGHKS, CDR2 YYEKEE (reference sequence). V gave up 0 bases and J gave up 3 bases, with 13 bases separating them. The CDR3 extends over 15 amino acids. CDR3 DNA sequence: TGTGCCAGCAGCTTGGAGGCAGGGGGGTACTACGAGCAGTACTTC. Amino acids: CASSLEAGGYYEQYF.